The source of this T cell receptor beta chain is a study of T cell clonotyping in hematopoietic cell transplantation. Study context: Cytoreduction preceded collection of pretransplant recipient samples.

The data were produced by immunoSEQ multiplex PCR, yet TCRdb's version contains in-frame clones alone and is incomplete. The data show roughly 40,000 clones, 85% seen once. Described time point: recipient sample about 28 days before transplant, after cytoreduction. The ends were cut back, 1 base at V and 6 bases at J, with 9 bases in the middle. The CDR3 is made up of 13 amino acids. Germline loops: CDR1 SGHTA, CDR2 FQGNSA. The TCR was taken from a man in his fifties or sixties with acute myeloid leukemia. Some clones in this sample may be carry-over from other donors' samples. This sequence joins TRBV7-2 and TRBJ1-1, with D unresolved. This specimen consisted of peripheral blood mononuclear cells, obtained before stem cell transplant. In DNA, the CDR3 is TGTGCCAGCAGCTTAGAACAACTCTCTGAAGCTTTCTTT. It yields the protein CASSLEQLSEAFF.